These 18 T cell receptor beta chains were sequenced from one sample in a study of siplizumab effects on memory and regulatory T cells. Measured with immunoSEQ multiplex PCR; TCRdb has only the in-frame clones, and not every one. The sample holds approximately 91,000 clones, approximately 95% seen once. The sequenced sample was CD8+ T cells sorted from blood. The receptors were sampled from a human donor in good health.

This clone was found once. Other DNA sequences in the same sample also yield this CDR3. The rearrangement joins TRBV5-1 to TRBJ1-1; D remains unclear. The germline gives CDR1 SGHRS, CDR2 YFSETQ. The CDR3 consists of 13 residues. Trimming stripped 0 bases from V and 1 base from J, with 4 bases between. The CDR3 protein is CASSLGGNTEAFF. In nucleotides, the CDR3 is TGCGCCAGCAGCTTGGGAGGGAACACTGAAGCTTTCTTT.

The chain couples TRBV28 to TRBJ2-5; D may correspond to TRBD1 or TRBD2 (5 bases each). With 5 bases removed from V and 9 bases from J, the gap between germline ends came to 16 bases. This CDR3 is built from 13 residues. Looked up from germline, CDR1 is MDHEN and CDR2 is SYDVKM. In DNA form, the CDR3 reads TGTGCCAGCAGTCCCCGGGACCGAAGTGCCCAGTACTTC. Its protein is CASSPRDRSAQYF.

The CDR3 sequence is CASSTGSSYNEQFF. The CDR3 nucleotides read TGTGCCAGTTCGACAGGGTCCTCCTACAATGAGCAGTTCTTC. The chain has TRBV7-6 and TRBJ2-1; TRBD1 matches 7 bases. The CDR3 is 14 residues long. Trimming at V came to 9 bases and at J to 0 bases, leaving 5 bases not matched to a gene. Per the germline V gene, CDR1 is SGHVS and CDR2 is FNYEAQ.

CDR3: CASSLGLAETHGNEQFF. The CDR3 coding sequence is TGTGCCAGCAGCCTCGGACTAGCGGAAACTCATGGCAATGAGCAGTTCTTC. This chain connects TRBV5-4 to TRBJ2-1; the match to TRBD2 covers 10 bases. Germline lookup yields CDR1 SGHNT and CDR2 YYREEE (reference sequence). The CDR3 runs 17 residues. Germline trimming cut 4 bases from V and 6 bases from J; bases unmatched to any gene: 13.

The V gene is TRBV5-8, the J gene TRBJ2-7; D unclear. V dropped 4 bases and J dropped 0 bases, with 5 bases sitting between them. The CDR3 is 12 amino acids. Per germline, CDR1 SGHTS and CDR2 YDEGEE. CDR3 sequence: CASSPPSYEQYF. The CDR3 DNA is TGTGCCAGCAGCCCCCCCTCCTACGAGCAGTACTTC.

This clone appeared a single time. The CDR3 nucleotides read TGTGCCAGCAGCTTCACTCTAGCGGGAGGAGGACTAAACACAGATACGCAGTATTTT. Its protein product is CASSFTLAGGGLNTDTQYF. V is TRBV5-8 and J is TRBJ2-3; TRBD2 matches at 11 bases. The CDR3 totals 19 residues. Germline CDR1 SGHTS, CDR2 YDEGEE. V lost 2 bases and J lost 2; bases outside the gene matches: 13.

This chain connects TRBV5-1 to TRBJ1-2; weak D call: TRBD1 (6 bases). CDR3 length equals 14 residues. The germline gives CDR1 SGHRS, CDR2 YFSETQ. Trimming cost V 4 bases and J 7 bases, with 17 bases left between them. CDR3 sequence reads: CASSPSGGAFGYTF. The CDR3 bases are TGCGCCAGCAGCCCCTCTGGGGGCGCCTTTGGCTACACCTTC.

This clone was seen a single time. CDR3 region: CASSWDSGNQPQHF. The DNA for the CDR3 is TGTGCCAGTAGCTGGGACAGCGGTAATCAGCCCCAGCATTTT. This rearrangement joins TRBV19 to TRBJ1-5; TRBD1 aligns across 7 bases. The length of the CDR3 is 14 residues. The germline V gene encodes CDR1 LNHDA and CDR2 SQIVND (reference sequence). The V and J ends lost 6 bases and 4 bases, in that order; junction bases with no gene match: 6.

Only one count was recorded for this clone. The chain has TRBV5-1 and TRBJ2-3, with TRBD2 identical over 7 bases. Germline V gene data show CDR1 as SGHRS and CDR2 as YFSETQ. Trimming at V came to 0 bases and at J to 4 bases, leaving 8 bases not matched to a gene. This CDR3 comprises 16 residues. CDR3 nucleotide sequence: TGCGCCAGCAGCTTGGAGGTGGGAGGGCGTGCAGATACGCAGTATTTT. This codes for CASSLEVGGRADTQYF.

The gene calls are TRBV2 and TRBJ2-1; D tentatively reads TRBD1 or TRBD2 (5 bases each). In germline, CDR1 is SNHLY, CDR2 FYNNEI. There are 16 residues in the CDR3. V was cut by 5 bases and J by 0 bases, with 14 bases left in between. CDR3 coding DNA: TGTGCCAGCAGTAAACCACGGGACCTCTCCTACAATGAGCAGTTCTTC. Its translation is CASSKPRDLSYNEQFF. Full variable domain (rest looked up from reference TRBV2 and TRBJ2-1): EPEVTQTPSHQVTQMGQEVILRCVPISNHLYFYWYRQILGQKVEFLVSFYNNEISEKSEIFDDQFSVERPDGSNFTLKIRSTKLEDSAMYFCASSKPRDLSYNEQFFGPGTRLTVL.

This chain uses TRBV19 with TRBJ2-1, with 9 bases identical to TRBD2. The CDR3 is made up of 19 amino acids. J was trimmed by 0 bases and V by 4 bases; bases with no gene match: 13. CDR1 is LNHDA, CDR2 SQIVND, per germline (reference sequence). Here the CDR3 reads CASSKSGGRAVGSYNEQFF. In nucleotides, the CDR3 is TGTGCCAGTAGTAAGTCAGGCGGGAGGGCCGTTGGCTCCTACAATGAGCAGTTCTTC.

CDR3 protein: CASSEFGIEQFF. Here the CDR3 DNA reads TGTGCCAGCAGTGAATTTGGAATTGAGCAGTTCTTC. The V call is TRBV25-1, the J call TRBJ2-1; D is unresolved. The CDR3 is 12 amino acids. The germline V and J ends were trimmed by 1 base and 9 bases, with 7 bases remaining between them. Per the germline V gene, CDR1 is MGHDK and CDR2 is SYGVNS.

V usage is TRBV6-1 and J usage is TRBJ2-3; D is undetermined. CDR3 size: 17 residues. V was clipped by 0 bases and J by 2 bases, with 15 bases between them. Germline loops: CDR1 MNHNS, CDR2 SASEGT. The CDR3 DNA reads TGTGCCAGCAGTGAAGCCCCCTCGGTTTATTACACAGATACGCAGTATTTT. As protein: CASSEAPSVYYTDTQYF.

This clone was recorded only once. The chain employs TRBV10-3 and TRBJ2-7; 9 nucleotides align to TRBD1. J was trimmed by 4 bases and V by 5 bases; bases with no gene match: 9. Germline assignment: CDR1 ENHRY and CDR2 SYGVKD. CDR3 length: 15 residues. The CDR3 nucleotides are TGTGCCATCAGTACCCCCGGGACAGGGATGTACGAGCAGTACTTC. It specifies CAISTPGTGMYEQYF.

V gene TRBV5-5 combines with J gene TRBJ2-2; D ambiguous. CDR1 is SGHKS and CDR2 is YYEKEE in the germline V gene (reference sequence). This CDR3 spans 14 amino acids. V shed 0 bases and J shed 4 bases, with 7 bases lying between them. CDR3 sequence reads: CASSLALSTGELFF. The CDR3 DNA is TGTGCCAGCAGCTTGGCTCTTTCCACCGGGGAGCTGTTTTTT. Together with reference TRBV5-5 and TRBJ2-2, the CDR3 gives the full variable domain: DAGVTQSPTHLIKTRGQQVTLRCSPISGHKSVSWYQQVLGQGPQFIFQYYEKEERGRGNFPDRFSARQFPNYSSELNVNALLLGDSALYLCASSLALSTGELFFGEGSRLTVL.

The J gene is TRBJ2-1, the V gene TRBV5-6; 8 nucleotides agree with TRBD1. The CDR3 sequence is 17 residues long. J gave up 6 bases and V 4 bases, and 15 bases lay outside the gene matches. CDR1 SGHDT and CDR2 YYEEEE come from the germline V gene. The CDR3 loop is CASSPSPGQGLINEQFF. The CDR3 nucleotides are TGTGCCAGCAGCCCTAGCCCCGGACAGGGTTTGATCAATGAGCAGTTCTTC.

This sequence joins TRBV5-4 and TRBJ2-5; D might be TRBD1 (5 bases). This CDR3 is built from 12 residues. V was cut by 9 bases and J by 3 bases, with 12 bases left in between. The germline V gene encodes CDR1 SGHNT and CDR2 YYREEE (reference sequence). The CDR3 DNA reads TGTGCCATTTCAGGGATGGAAGAGACCCAGTACTTC. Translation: CAISGMEETQYF.

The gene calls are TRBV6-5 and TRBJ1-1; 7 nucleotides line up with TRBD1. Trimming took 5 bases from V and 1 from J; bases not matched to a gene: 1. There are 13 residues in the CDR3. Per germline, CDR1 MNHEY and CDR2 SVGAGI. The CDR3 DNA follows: TGTGCCAGCAGTCGGACAGGGAACACTGAAGCTTTCTTT. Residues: CASSRTGNTEAFF.